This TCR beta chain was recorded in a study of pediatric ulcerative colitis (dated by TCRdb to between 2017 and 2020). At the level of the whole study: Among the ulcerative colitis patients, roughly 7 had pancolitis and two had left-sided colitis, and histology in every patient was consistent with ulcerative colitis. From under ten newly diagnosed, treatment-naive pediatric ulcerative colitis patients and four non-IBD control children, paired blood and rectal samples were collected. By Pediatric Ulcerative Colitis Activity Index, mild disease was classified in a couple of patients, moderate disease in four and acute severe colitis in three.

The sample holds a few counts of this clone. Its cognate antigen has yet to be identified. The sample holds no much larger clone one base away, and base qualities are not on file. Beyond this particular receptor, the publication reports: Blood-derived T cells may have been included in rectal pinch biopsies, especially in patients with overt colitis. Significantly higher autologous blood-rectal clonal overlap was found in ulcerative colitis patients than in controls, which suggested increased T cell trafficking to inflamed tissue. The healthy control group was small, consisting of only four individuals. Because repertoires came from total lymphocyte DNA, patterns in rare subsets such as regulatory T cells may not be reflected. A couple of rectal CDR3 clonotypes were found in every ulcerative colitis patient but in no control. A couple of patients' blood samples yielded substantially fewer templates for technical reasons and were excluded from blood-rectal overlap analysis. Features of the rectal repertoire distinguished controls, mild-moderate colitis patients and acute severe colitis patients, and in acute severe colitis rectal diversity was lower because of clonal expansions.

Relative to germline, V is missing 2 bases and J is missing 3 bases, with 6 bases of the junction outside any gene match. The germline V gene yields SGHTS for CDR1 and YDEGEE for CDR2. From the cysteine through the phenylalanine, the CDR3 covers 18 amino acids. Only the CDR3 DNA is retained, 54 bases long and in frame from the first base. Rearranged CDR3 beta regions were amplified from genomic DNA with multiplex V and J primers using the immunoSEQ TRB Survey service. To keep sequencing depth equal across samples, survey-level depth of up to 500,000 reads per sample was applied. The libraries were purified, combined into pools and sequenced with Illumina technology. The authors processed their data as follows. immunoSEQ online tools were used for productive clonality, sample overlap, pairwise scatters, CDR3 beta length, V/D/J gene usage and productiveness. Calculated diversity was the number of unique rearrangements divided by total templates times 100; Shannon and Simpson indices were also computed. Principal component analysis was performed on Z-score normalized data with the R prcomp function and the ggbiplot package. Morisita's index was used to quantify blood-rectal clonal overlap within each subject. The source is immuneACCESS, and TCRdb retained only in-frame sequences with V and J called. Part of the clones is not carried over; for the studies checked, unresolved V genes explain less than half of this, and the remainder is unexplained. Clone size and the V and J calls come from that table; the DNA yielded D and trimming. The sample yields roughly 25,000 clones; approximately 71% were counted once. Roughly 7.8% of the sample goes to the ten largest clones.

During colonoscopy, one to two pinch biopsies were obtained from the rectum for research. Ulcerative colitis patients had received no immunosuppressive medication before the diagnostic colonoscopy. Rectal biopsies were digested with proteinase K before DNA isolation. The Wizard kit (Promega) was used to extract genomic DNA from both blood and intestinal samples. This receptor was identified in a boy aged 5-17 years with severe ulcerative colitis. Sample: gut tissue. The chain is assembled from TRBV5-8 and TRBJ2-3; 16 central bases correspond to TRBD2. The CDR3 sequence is CASSFPGLAGGKTDTQYF. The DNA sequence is TGTGCCAGCAGCTTCCCGGGACTAGCGGGAGGGAAGACAGATACGCAGTATTTT.